This T cell receptor beta chain was sequenced in a study of T cell changes during pregnancy in multiple sclerosis. The CDR3 is 16 residues long. With 4 bases clipped from V and 1 base from J, the junction kept 10 bases outside the gene matches. The germline CDR1 and CDR2 sequences are SQVTM and ANQGSEA. The repertoire was sequenced with immunoSEQ multiplex PCR; TCRdb's copy has only in-frame clones and lacks some. The sample includes around 110,000 clones, around 93% of them seen just once. This receptor was taken from a female donor with multiple sclerosis, enrolled in a pregnancy study. The specimen was peripheral blood, collected after pregnancy. This chain links TRBV29-1 with TRBJ2-5, with 9 nucleotides matching TRBD1. CDR3 in amino acids: CSVAFGATGGQETQYF. As DNA, the CDR3 is TGCAGCGTTGCGTTCGGCGCGACAGGGGGCCAAGAGACCCAGTACTTC.